The 31 T cell receptor beta chains in this list originate from one sample, sequenced in a study of T-cell memory formation after mild COVID-19. TCRdb ran MiXCR on the 5' RACE reads and lists one entry per CDR3 protein. The sample holds around 200,000 distinct CDR3 sequences, more than 25% seen once. Sequencing was performed on PBMCs or a T cell subset sorted from them (not recorded which). Source of these receptors: an adult woman who had mild COVID-19 (a few samples of this study predate the infection). Cell type and time point are not known.

This clonotype was detected only a few times. V is TRBV4-1 and J is TRBJ2-7; the match to TRBD1 covers 8 bases. The germline CDR1 and CDR2 sequences are MGHRA and YSYEKL. The CDR3 length is 15 residues. V trimming: 4 bases; J trimming: 3 bases; junction bases outside the gene matches: 8. CDR3 loop: CASSRQGAGVYEQYF. CDR3 bases: TGCGCCAGCAGCCGTCAGGGGGCTGGTGTCTACGAGCAGTACTTC.

This clonotype occurred many times. The CDR3 reads CASSLGGAGLSTQYF. CDR3 sequence (DNA): TGTGCCAGCAGCTTAGGTGGGGCCGGACTGTCTACGCAGTATTTT. J is TRBJ2-3 and V is TRBV5-6, with D perhaps TRBD1 or TRBD2 (5 bases each). Trimming pared 2 bases from V and 8 bases from J, leaving 18 bases between. This CDR3 comprises 15 residues. CDR1 and CDR2 (germline): SGHDT, YYEEEE.

This clonotype was seen more than once but under ten times. An end of the junction does not agree with germline; a read error may underlie this. The chain recombines TRBV7-7 with TRBJ2-5; 12 positions match TRBD2. The germline V gene has CDR1 SSHAT and CDR2 FNYEAQ (reference sequence). This CDR3 contains 16 residues. In DNA form, the CDR3 reads TGTGCTAGCAGCTTAGTGTCGGGACTAGCGGGAGAGACCCAGTACTTC. Its translation: CASSLVSGLAGETQYF.

V is TRBV5-1 and J is TRBJ1-1; D is uncertain. The V end was cut by 0 bases, the J end by 8 bases, with 14 bases between. The CDR3 spans 14 residues. The germline V gene encodes CDR1 SGHRS and CDR2 YFSETQ. Here the CDR3 reads CASSLEPSASEAFF. In DNA form, the CDR3 reads TGCGCCAGCAGCTTGGAACCCTCGGCATCGGAAGCTTTCTTT. Combining the CDR3 with reference TRBV5-1 and TRBJ1-1 gives the whole variable domain KAGVTQTPRYLIKTRGQQVTLSCSPISGHRSVSWYQQTPGQGLQFLFEYFSETQRNKGNFPGRFSGRQFSNSRSEMNVSTLELGDSALYLCASSLEPSASEAFFGQGTRLTVV.

The chain employs TRBV11-2 and TRBJ2-5; 8 positions match TRBD1. The CDR3 is made up of 15 amino acids. Trimming at V came to 7 bases and at J to 4 bases, leaving 11 bases not matched to a gene. Germline V lookup: CDR1 SGHAT, CDR2 FQNNGV. The CDR3 DNA is TGTGCCAGCACCTACGGACAGGGCCAGGTAGAGACCCAGTACTTC. Translated: CASTYGQGQVETQYF.

This clonotype appeared a few times. The rearrangement links TRBV5-1 to TRBJ1-1, with D possibly matching TRBD1 (5 bases). This CDR3 is built from 13 residues. In germline, CDR1 is SGHRS, CDR2 YFSETQ. V dropped 4 bases and J dropped 11 bases, with 18 bases sitting between them. The CDR3 protein is CASSPRPDGGAFF. CDR3 sequence (DNA): TGCGCCAGCAGCCCCAGACCGGACGGGGGTGCTTTCTTT.

The CDR3 bases are TGTGCCAGCAGCTTGGACAGGGATAGCACAGATACGCAGTATTTT. This translates into CASSLDRDSTDTQYF. This chain connects TRBV7-2 to TRBJ2-3, with 8 bases lining up with TRBD1. Unmatched junction bases numbered 2, after V lost 3 bases and J lost 0 bases. Germline V gene lookup returns CDR1 SGHTA and CDR2 FQGNSA. CDR3 length equals 15 residues.

This clonotype turned up a few times. V usage is TRBV10-2 and J usage is TRBJ2-7; TRBD1 aligns across 8 bases. The trim removed 7 bases at V and 4 bases at J, leaving 12 bases unmatched. The CDR3 is 15 residues long. Germline CDR1 WSHSY, CDR2 SAAADI. The chain's CDR3 is CASTESGQGRYEQYF. As DNA, the CDR3 is TGCGCCAGCACCGAATCTGGACAGGGTCGTTACGAGCAGTACTTC.

The chain is built from TRBV29-1 and TRBJ1-2; 7 bases align to TRBD1. Trimming took 3 bases from V and 8 from J; bases not matched to a gene: 3. The CDR3 has 11 amino acids. The germline V gene has CDR1 SQVTM and CDR2 ANQGSEA. In nucleotides, the CDR3 is TGCAGCGTTGAGAGGGACAGCGGCTACACCTTC. It translates to CSVERDSGYTF.

This clonotype was recorded a few times. J is TRBJ2-1 and V is TRBV9; 8 nucleotides align to TRBD2. Germline assignment: CDR1 SGDLS and CDR2 YYNGEE. The CDR3 totals 13 residues. V lost 5 bases and J lost 7; bases outside the gene matches: 5. The chain's CDR3 is CASRSSGSNEQFF. In DNA, the CDR3 is TGTGCCAGCAGATCGAGCGGGAGTAATGAGCAGTTCTTC.

The CDR3 DNA reads as TGTGCCACCAGTGATCCAACCCAAACAGGGCACGGCTCCTACAATGAGCAGTTCTTC. Protein: CATSDPTQTGHGSYNEQFF. The chain recombines TRBV24-1 with TRBJ2-1; possible D gene TRBD1, 6 bases. The V end lost 3 bases, the J end lost 0 bases, and 20 bases lay between the germline ends. The CDR3 has 19 amino acids. Germline-derived CDR1 and CDR2 are KGHDR and SFDVKD.

This clonotype was found many times. The chain carries TRBV5-1 and TRBJ2-3; 9 bases match TRBD1. V lost 4 bases to trimming and J lost 4 bases; unmatched junction nucleotides: 7. The CDR3 length is 15 residues. CDR1 and CDR2 from the germline V gene are SGHRS and YFSETQ. The CDR3 bases are TGCGCCAGCAGCGACGGGACAGGGCAAGCAGATACGCAGTATTTT. Translating gives CASSDGTGQADTQYF. Full variable domain (remainder filled in from reference TRBV5-1 and TRBJ2-3): KAGVTQTPRYLIKTRGQQVTLSCSPISGHRSVSWYQQTPGQGLQFLFEYFSETQRNKGNFPGRFSGRQFSNSRSEMNVSTLELGDSALYLCASSDGTGQADTQYFGPGTRLTVL.

The V call is TRBV7-9, the J call TRBJ2-6, with 9 nucleotides matching TRBD1. CDR3 size: 17 residues. V was clipped by 5 bases and J by 1 base; unmatched bases: 6. In germline, CDR1 is SEHNR, CDR2 FQNEAQ (reference sequence). The chain's CDR3 is CASSPGQGLSGANVLTF. The DNA for the CDR3 is TGTGCCAGCAGCCCGGGACAGGGACTATCTGGGGCCAACGTCCTGACTTTC.

This clonotype was observed a handful of times. This sequence joins TRBV12-3 or TRBV12-4 and TRBJ2-5; D may be TRBD1 (6 bases). The CDR3 covers 14 residues. Trimming removed 5 bases at V and 0 bases at J, with 10 bases between. CDR3: CASSLGQNQETQYF. CDR3 nucleotides: TGTGCCAGCAGTCTCGGACAGAACCAAGAGACCCAGTACTTC.

V and J are TRBV7-3 and TRBJ1-1, with no clear D. CDR3 length: 14 amino acids. V lost 0 bases and J lost 5, with 10 bases in between. In germline, CDR1 is SGHTA, CDR2 FQGTGA. As DNA, the CDR3 is TGTGCCAGCAGCTTAACACATAGCTCGACTGAAGCTTTCTTT. It codes for CASSLTHSSTEAFF.

This clonotype was seen more than once but under ten times. The V call is TRBV12-3 or TRBV12-4, the J call TRBJ1-1, with 7 positions matching TRBD1. Germline trimming cut 7 bases from V and 4 bases from J; bases unmatched to any gene: 9. CDR3 length equals 14 residues. Here the CDR3 reads CASTMTGWFTEAFF. The CDR3 nucleotides are TGTGCCAGCACCATGACAGGGTGGTTCACTGAAGCTTTCTTT.

The gene calls are TRBV3-1 and TRBJ1-6, with D tentatively TRBD1 (6 bases). The CDR3 spans 18 residues. CDR1 is LGHDT and CDR2 is YNNKEL in the germline V gene (reference sequence). Trimming left V 2 bases short and J 16 bases short, with 30 bases between. The CDR3 nucleotides are TGTGCCAGCAGCCAAAATGGGATCCAGGGGATCCCCCTCAGGGGACTCCACTTT. Translating it yields CASSQNGIQGIPLRGLHF.

This clonotype was seen ten or more times. The genes are TRBV7-9 and TRBJ2-2; D not resolved. The CDR3 is 13 amino acids. V was cut by 10 bases and J by 3 bases, with 12 bases left in between. Germline V gene data show CDR1 as SEHNR and CDR2 as FQNEAQ (reference sequence). The CDR3 sequence: CATPPGYTGELFF. In nucleotides, the CDR3 is TGTGCCACCCCGCCGGGTTACACCGGGGAGCTGTTTTTT. The full variable domain, in which reference TRBV7-9 and TRBJ2-2 provide the parts outside the CDR3, is DTGVSQNPRHKITKRGQNVTFRCDPISEHNRLYWYRQTLGQGPEFLTYFQNEAQLEKSRLLSDRFSAERPKGSFSTLEIQRTEQGDSAMYLCATPPGYTGELFFGEGSRLTVL.

This clonotype was found a few times. V and J are TRBV4-3 and TRBJ1-2; TRBD1 might be the D (6 bases). The CDR3 covers 15 residues. Per germline, CDR1 LGHNA and CDR2 YSLEER. The V and J ends lost 2 bases and 2 bases respectively, with 12 bases between them. The CDR3 region has the DNA TGCGCCAGCAGCCAAAAAAGGGGGAAAAACTATGGCTACACCTTC. This codes for CASSQKRGKNYGYTF.

The CDR3 reads CSAYSGGDGYTF. CDR3 nucleotides: TGCAGCGCCTACTCGGGGGGCGACGGCTACACCTTC. V is TRBV29-1 and J is TRBJ1-2; possible D gene TRBD1, 6 bases. Germline V gene lookup returns CDR1 SQVTM and CDR2 ANQGSEA. V was clipped by 7 bases and J by 8 bases, with 17 bases between them. CDR3 length equals 12 residues.

This clonotype has just one count. The rearrangement links TRBV6-6 to TRBJ1-2; D ambiguous. The V end lost 6 bases, the J end lost 12 bases, and 23 bases lay between the germline ends. From germline, CDR1 is MNHNY and CDR2 SVGAGI (reference sequence). This CDR3 region has 14 residues. Written as DNA, the CDR3 is TGTGCCAGCAGCACATCAGGACGGGGATCCTTGAACACCTTC. This gives the protein CASSTSGRGSLNTF.

V usage is TRBV9 and J usage is TRBJ2-1; D gene ambiguous. The CDR3 is 14 amino acids. Trimming left V 4 bases short and J 6 bases short, with 14 bases between. The germline V gene encodes CDR1 SGDLS and CDR2 YYNGEE. CDR3 residues: CASSPRADLNEQFF. DNA of the CDR3: TGTGCCAGCAGCCCTCGGGCCGACCTCAATGAGCAGTTCTTC. The full variable domain, with the rest looked up from reference TRBV9 and TRBJ2-1, is DSGVTQTPKHLITATGQRVTLRCSPRSGDLSVYWYQQSLDQGLQFLIQYYNGEERAKGNILERFSAQQFPDLHSELNLSSLELGDSALYFCASSPRADLNEQFFGPGTRLTVL.

This clonotype was found a few times. The CDR3 region has the DNA TGTGCCAGCAGCCCCGGGGGGGGCGGGGACACTGAAGCTTTCTTT. It is translated as CASSPGGGGDTEAFF. This chain connects TRBV7-9 to TRBJ1-1; D perhaps matches TRBD1 (6 bases). The CDR3 runs to 15 residues. V lost 5 bases and J lost 3, with 16 bases in between. CDR1 is SEHNR and CDR2 is FQNEAQ in the germline V gene (reference sequence).

In this sample, this clonotype turned up a few times. The V and J genes are TRBV5-4 and TRBJ2-4; weak D call: TRBD2 (6 bases). This CDR3 has 17 amino acids. Germline CDR1 SGHNT, CDR2 YYREEE (reference sequence). V shed 4 bases and J shed 3 bases, with 20 bases lying between them. Written as DNA, the CDR3 is TGTGCCAGCAGCGGGGACCCAAGGAAGGAGGGCAAAAACATTCAGTACTTC. Translated, it gives CASSGDPRKEGKNIQYF.

The chain employs TRBV4-1 and TRBJ2-7; the D gene is possibly TRBD2 (7 bases). V lost 3 bases to trimming and J lost 5 bases, with 11 bases between them. The CDR3 has 13 amino acids. The germline gives CDR1 MGHRA, CDR2 YSYEKL. This CDR3 is CASSQRGPHEQYF. The CDR3 region has the DNA TGCGCCAGCAGCCAGCGGGGGCCCCACGAGCAGTACTTC.

The V gene is TRBV7-2, the J gene TRBJ2-7; D not resolved. Trimming pared 3 bases from V and 2 bases from J, leaving 8 bases between. The CDR3 has 13 residues. Germline CDR1 SGHTA, CDR2 FQGNSA. The CDR3 DNA reads TGTGCCAGCAGCTTGCAGGATACCTACGAGCAGTACTTC. This sequence encodes CASSLQDTYEQYF.

This clonotype was counted a few times. V and J are TRBV5-1 and TRBJ2-1; a weak D match, TRBD2 (5 bases). The length of the CDR3 is 16 residues. V was trimmed by 0 bases and J by 3 bases, leaving 13 bases between them. Per germline, CDR1 SGHRS and CDR2 YFSETQ. The CDR3 bases are TGCGCCAGCAGCTTGGCCTTGACGGGAAACTACAATGAGCAGTTCTTC. Protein: CASSLALTGNYNEQFF.

V usage is TRBV20-1 and J usage is TRBJ2-1; 13 bases are shared with TRBD2. This CDR3 contains 14 residues. CDR1 is DFQATT and CDR2 is SNEGSKA in the germline V gene (reference sequence). V dropped 3 bases and J dropped 5; count of bases not matched to a gene: 1. This CDR3 is CSASGTSGDNEQFF. CDR3 nucleotide sequence: TGCAGTGCTAGTGGGACTAGCGGGGACAATGAGCAGTTCTTC.

The chain employs TRBV18 and TRBJ2-2, with unresolved D. Trimming shortened V by 2 bases and J by 3 bases, and 7 bases separated the two germline ends. CDR1 and CDR2 (germline): KGHSH, LQKENI. This CDR3 contains 14 residues. CDR3 bases: TGTGCCAGCTCACCAGGCCCGGACACCGGGGAGCTGTTTTTT. Translating gives CASSPGPDTGELFF. Using reference TRBV18 and TRBJ2-2 for the parts outside the CDR3, the full variable domain is NAGVMQNPRHLVRRRGQEARLRCSPMKGHSHVYWYRQLPEEGLKFMVYLQKENIIDESGMPKERFSAEFPKEGPSILRIQQVVRGDSAAYFCASSPGPDTGELFFGEGSRLTVL.

Many counts were recorded for this clonotype. The rearrangement joins TRBV7-3 to TRBJ2-2; D may be TRBD1 or TRBD2 (5 bases each). The CDR3 loop spans 15 amino acids. Germline-derived CDR1 and CDR2 are SGHTA and FQGTGA. V lost 5 bases to trimming and J lost 3 bases, with 13 bases between them. CDR3 sequence (DNA): TGTGCCAGCAGCCTCGGTTTGGGGGACACCGGGGAGCTGTTTTTT. It encodes CASSLGLGDTGELFF.

This clonotype was seen more than once but under ten times. The CDR3 reads CASSPTTSSGELFF. The CDR3 DNA reads TGTGCCAGCAGCCCAACAACCTCCTCCGGGGAGCTGTTTTTT. The chain combines TRBV7-2 with TRBJ2-2; no firm D call. The CDR3 runs to 14 residues. Germline assignment: CDR1 SGHTA and CDR2 FQGNSA. V was pared by 5 bases and J by 6 bases, with 13 bases between.